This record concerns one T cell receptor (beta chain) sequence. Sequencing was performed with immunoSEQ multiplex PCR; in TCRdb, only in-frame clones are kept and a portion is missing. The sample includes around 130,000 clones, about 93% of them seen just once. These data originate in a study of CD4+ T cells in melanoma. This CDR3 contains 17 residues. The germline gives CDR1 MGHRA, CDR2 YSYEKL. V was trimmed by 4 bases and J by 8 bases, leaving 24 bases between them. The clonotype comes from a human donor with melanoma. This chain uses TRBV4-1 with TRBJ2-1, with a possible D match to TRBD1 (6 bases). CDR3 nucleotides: TGCGCCAGCAGCCGGCCCCGGGACACCTCCTCCGGACATGAGCAGTTCTTC. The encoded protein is CASSRPRDTSSGHEQFF.